This T cell receptor beta chain was identified during a study of T cells in Graves' hyperthyroidism and ophthalmopathy. The CDR3 runs to 15 residues. CDR1 SGDLS and CDR2 YYNGEE come from the germline V gene. Trimming pared 0 bases from V and 1 base from J, leaving 10 bases between. Study-level results: Most thyroid clonotypes that were expanded above 0.001 also turned up in blood.

Regarding this clonotype: The antigen is not known.

Amplified TCR beta CDR3 regions came from RNA transcripts. First-round RT-PCR targeting the TCR CDR3 was performed with the HTBI primer set. One entry per CDR3 protein, called by TCRdb with MiXCR from the multiplex PCR reads. The table includes approximately 740,000 distinct CDR3 sequences, 12% to 15% detected once. Newly diagnosed hyperthyroidism, duration under 2 months, in patients aged 18 to 65. Uncontrolled infection, other autoimmune disease, pregnancy or lactation barred patients from enrollment. The chain couples TRBV9 to TRBJ1-1; D not certain. This TCR was recovered from a young woman with Graves' hyperthyroidism. Sequencing used blood. The CDR3 region has the DNA TGTGCCAGCAGCGTAGAAGCGCAGTCGAACACTGAAGCTTTCTTT. Its protein product is CASSVEAQSNTEAFF.